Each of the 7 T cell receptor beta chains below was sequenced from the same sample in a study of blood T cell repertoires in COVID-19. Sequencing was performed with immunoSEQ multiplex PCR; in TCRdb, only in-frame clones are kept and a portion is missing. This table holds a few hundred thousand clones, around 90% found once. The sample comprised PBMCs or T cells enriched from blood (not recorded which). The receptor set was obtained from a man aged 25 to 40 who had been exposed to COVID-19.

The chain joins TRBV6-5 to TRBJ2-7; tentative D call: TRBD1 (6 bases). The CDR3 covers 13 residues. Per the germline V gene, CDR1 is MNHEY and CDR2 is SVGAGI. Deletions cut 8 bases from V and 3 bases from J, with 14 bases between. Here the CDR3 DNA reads TGTGCCAGCTGCCGGGACACTGACTACGAGCAGTACTTC. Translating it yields CASCRDTDYEQYF.

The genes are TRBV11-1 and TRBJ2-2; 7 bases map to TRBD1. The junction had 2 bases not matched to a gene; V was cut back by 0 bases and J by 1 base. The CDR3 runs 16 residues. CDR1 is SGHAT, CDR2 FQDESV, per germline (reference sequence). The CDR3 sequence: CASSLAYRGNTGELFF. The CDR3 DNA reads TGTGCCAGCAGCTTAGCGTACAGGGGGAACACCGGGGAGCTGTTTTTT.

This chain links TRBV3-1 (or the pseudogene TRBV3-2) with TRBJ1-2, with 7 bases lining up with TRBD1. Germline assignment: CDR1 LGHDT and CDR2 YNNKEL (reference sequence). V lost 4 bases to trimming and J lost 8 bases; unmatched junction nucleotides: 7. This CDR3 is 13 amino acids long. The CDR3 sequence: CASSRQGGEGYTF. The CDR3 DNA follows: TGTGCCAGCAGCCGCCAGGGGGGTGAGGGCTACACCTTC.

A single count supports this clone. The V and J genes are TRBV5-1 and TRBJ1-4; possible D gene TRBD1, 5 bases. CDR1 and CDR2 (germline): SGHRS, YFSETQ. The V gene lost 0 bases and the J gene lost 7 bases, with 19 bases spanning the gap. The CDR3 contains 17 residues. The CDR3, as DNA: TGCGCCAGCAGCTTGGAACCCGCCCGGGGGGTGGGTGAAAAACTGTTTTTT. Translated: CASSLEPARGVGEKLFF.

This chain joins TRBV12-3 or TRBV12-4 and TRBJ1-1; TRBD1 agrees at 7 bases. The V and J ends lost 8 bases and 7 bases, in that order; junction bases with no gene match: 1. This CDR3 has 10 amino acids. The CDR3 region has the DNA TGTGCCAGCGGGGACAGTGAAGCTTTCTTT. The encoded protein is CASGDSEAFF.

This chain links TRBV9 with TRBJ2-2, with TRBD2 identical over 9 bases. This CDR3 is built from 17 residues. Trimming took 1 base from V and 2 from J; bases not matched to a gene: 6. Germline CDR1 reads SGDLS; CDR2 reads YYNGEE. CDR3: CASSVTGTSLNTGELFF. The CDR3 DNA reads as TGTGCCAGCAGCGTAACAGGGACTAGCTTAAACACCGGGGAGCTGTTTTTT.

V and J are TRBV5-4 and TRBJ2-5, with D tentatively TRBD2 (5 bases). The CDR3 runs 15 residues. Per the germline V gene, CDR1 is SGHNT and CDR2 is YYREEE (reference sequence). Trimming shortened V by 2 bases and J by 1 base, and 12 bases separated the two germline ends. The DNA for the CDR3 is TGTGCCAGCAGCTTTCCCAGCGGACTCCAAGAGACCCAGTACTTC. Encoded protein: CASSFPSGLQETQYF.